These 14 T cell receptor beta chains came from one sample sequenced in a study of cytomegalovirus exposure and HLA in healthy donors. The primer mix had 60 Vbeta and 13 Jbeta primers. Here immunoSEQ multiplex PCR was the method, and the copy in TCRdb shows in-frame clones only, minus some. The sample consists of about 190,000 clones, around 82% of them appearing once. Sequences were obtained from PBMCs. The receptors were gathered from a woman under 40 in good health and CMV-seropositive.

This clone was picked up one time. The V call is TRBV9, the J call TRBJ2-1; 13 bases match TRBD2. Germline lookup yields CDR1 SGDLS and CDR2 YYNGEE. Trimming cost V 4 bases and J 9 bases; bases outside gene matches: 4. There are 14 residues in the CDR3. The CDR3 coding sequence is TGTGCCAGCAGCAAACGGACTAGCGGGAGTGAGCAGTTCTTC. Translated: CASSKRTSGSEQFF.

The J gene is TRBJ2-1, the V gene TRBV11-2, with 10 nucleotides matching TRBD2. This CDR3 has 15 amino acids. Trimming cost V 2 bases and J 7 bases; bases outside gene matches: 5. Germline values: CDR1 SGHAT, CDR2 FQNNGV. CDR3: CASSLSSGSLNEQFF. The CDR3 region has the DNA TGTGCCAGCAGCTTATCTAGCGGGAGCTTGAATGAGCAGTTCTTC.

The V call is TRBV27, the J call TRBJ2-1; a weak D match, TRBD2 (7 bases). CDR3 size: 13 residues. Germline CDR1 and CDR2: MNHEY and SMNVEV (reference sequence). V was pared by 8 bases and J by 15 bases, with 23 bases between. The CDR3, as DNA: TGTGCCAGCGGGGCAGGACTAGGGGGGGAGGGGTTCTTC. Its translation is CASGAGLGGEGFF.

This clone has only a few counts. This sequence joins TRBV7-3 and TRBJ1-1; no clear D gene. The CDR3 covers 14 residues. V was cut by 9 bases and J by 1 base, with 15 bases left in between. Looked up from germline, CDR1 is SGHTA and CDR2 is FQGTGA. The CDR3: CARWPASWNTEAFF. The CDR3 nucleotides are TGTGCCAGGTGGCCTGCCTCGTGGAACACTGAAGCTTTCTTT.

V usage is TRBV27 and J usage is TRBJ1-5; 8 nucleotides match TRBD1. V lost 5 bases, J lost 3 bases, and 6 bases stayed unmatched. The germline V gene encodes CDR1 MNHEY and CDR2 SMNVEV (reference sequence). The CDR3 length is 15 residues. This CDR3 is CASSQGDRYNQPQHF. In nucleotides, the CDR3 is TGTGCCAGCAGTCAGGGGGACAGGTACAATCAGCCCCAGCATTTT.

This chain joins TRBV7-9 and TRBJ1-1; 7 nucleotides align to TRBD1. Germline V gene sequence: CDR1 SEHNR, CDR2 FQNEAQ (reference sequence). This CDR3 contains 15 residues. J gave up 0 bases and V 5 bases, and 6 bases lay outside the gene matches. CDR3 coding DNA: TGTGCCAGCAGCCGACAGGGTCCCCTGAACACTGAAGCTTTCTTT. Amino acid sequence: CASSRQGPLNTEAFF.

The rearrangement links TRBV7-3 to TRBJ2-1, with 7 bases matching TRBD2. This CDR3 comprises 16 residues. CDR1 SGHTA and CDR2 FQGTGA come from the germline V gene. Trimming took 7 bases from V and 1 from J; bases not matched to a gene: 10. The CDR3 protein is CASMLLATRSYNEQFF. CDR3 sequence (DNA): TGTGCCAGCATGCTACTAGCGACTAGATCCTACAATGAGCAGTTCTTC.

CDR3 sequence (DNA): TGTGCCAGCAGCTTACTGGAGACCCAGTACTTC. Its protein is CASSLLETQYF. The V gene is TRBV5-5, the J gene TRBJ2-5, with D uncertain. The germline V gene has CDR1 SGHKS and CDR2 YYEKEE (reference sequence). The CDR3 is made up of 11 amino acids. Trimming cost V 2 bases and J 5 bases, with 4 bases left between them. The whole variable domain, filled in from reference TRBV5-5 and TRBJ2-5, reads DAGVTQSPTHLIKTRGQQVTLRCSPISGHKSVSWYQQVLGQGPQFIFQYYEKEERGRGNFPDRFSARQFPNYSSELNVNALLLGDSALYLCASSLLETQYFGPGTRLLVL.

This clone was seen just once. The V call is TRBV28, the J call TRBJ2-6, with TRBD2 as a possible D gene (6 bases). The length of the CDR3 is 18 residues. V lost 6 bases and J lost 0, with 18 bases in between. CDR1 and CDR2 (germline): MDHEN, SYDVKM. The CDR3 sequence: CASSYWDSRHSGANVLTF. In DNA form, the CDR3 reads TGTGCCAGCAGCTACTGGGACTCACGACACTCTGGGGCCAACGTCCTGACTTTC.

The rearrangement links TRBV12-5 to TRBJ2-7; tentatively, D is TRBD2 (7 bases). The V gene lost 6 bases and the J gene lost 0 bases, with 15 bases spanning the gap. The CDR3 sequence is 15 residues long. Germline CDR1 and CDR2: LGHNT and FRNRAP. CDR3 bases: TGTGCTAGTGGGGGGGGGCCCTTGTCCTCCTACGAGCAGTACTTC. Translating it yields CASGGGPLSSYEQYF.

The chain recombines TRBV5-6 with TRBJ2-5; a possible D gene is TRBD1 (6 bases). CDR1 and CDR2 from the germline V gene are SGHDT and YYEEEE. The length of the CDR3 is 15 residues. Between the trimmed V and J ends, which lost 1 base and 4 bases, there was a span of 14 bases. The CDR3 reads CASSLTGRLRETQYF. The CDR3, as DNA: TGTGCCAGCAGCTTGACAGGGCGATTAAGAGAGACCCAGTACTTC.

This chain links TRBV27 with TRBJ2-5; TRBD1 agrees at 12 bases. The CDR3 runs 14 residues. Germline V gene lookup returns CDR1 MNHEY and CDR2 SMNVEV (reference sequence). The junction had 9 bases not matched to a gene; V was cut back by 6 bases and J by 10 bases. In DNA, the CDR3 is TGTGCCAGCAGACCCGGGACAGGGGGCGCAGGCCAGTACTTC. It translates to CASRPGTGGAGQYF.

The gene calls are TRBV4-3 and TRBJ2-7, with D unresolved. Germline V gene data show CDR1 as LGHNA and CDR2 as YSLEER. Trimming stripped 0 bases from V and 4 bases from J, with 7 bases between. There are 13 residues in the CDR3. Here the CDR3 reads CASSQETEYEQYF. For the CDR3, the DNA is TGCGCCAGCAGCCAAGAAACAGAATACGAGCAGTACTTC.

The gene calls are TRBV29-1 and TRBJ2-1; 11 nucleotides align to TRBD1. Per the germline V gene, CDR1 is SQVTM and CDR2 is ANQGSEA. CDR3 length: 15 amino acids. Trimming at V came to 6 bases and at J to 4 bases, leaving 8 bases not matched to a gene. The DNA for the CDR3 is TGCAGCGTAGGACAGGGGGCGCGAAGTTACAATGAGCAGTTCTTC. This encodes CSVGQGARSYNEQFF.